These 10 T cell receptor beta chains share one sample of origin, sequenced in a study of regulatory T cells in long-lasting Graves disease. Time point here: newly diagnosed GD, antithyroid drugs for less than 3 months. Extracted RNA from PBMCs served as the source of the TCR library. Construction of TCR beta libraries relied on iRepertoire HTBI primers and on Arm-PCR targeting CDR3 regions. TCRdb re-called the multiplex PCR reads through MiXCR, storing one row per CDR3 protein. The data hold 580,000 or so distinct CDR3 sequences, with 15% to 20% observed a single time. This sample was also put to use in a study of T cells in Graves' hyperthyroidism and ophthalmopathy.

The specimen comprised peripheral blood mononuclear cells (PBMCs), sampled at new diagnosis, from a patient treated with antithyroid drugs. Source of these receptors: a man between 18 and 29 years old with Graves disease.

This clonotype was counted at least ten times. The rearrangement uses TRBV27 and TRBJ2-2; maybe TRBD1 (7 bases). Germline CDR1 and CDR2: MNHEY and SMNVEV (reference sequence). V gave up 0 bases and J gave up 4 bases, with 15 bases separating them. The CDR3 is 17 amino acids. CDR3 protein: CASSLSSAGGSTGELFF. As DNA, the CDR3 is TGTGCCAGCAGTTTATCGAGCGCAGGGGGGAGCACCGGGGAGCTGTTTTTT.

This sequence joins TRBV7-6 and TRBJ2-7; D may be TRBD1 or TRBD2 (6 bases each). The length of the CDR3 is 14 residues. Looked up from germline, CDR1 is SGHVS and CDR2 is FNYEAQ. The V gene lost 1 base and the J gene lost 7 bases, with 14 bases spanning the gap. This chain's CDR3 is CASSLGGANSEQYF. In nucleotides, the CDR3 is TGTGCCAGCAGCTTAGGGGGGGCAAACAGTGAGCAGTACTTC.

This chain joins TRBV11-3 and TRBJ2-5; 10 bases are shared with TRBD2. The CDR3 is made up of 15 amino acids. J gave up 7 bases and V 5 bases, and 10 bases lay outside the gene matches. The V gene's germline CDR1 is SGHNT and CDR2 YENEEA. The CDR3 region is CASSRVLAGTGTQYF. In nucleotides, the CDR3 is TGTGCCAGCAGCCGCGTACTAGCGGGAACGGGGACCCAGTACTTC.

This chain uses TRBV9 with TRBJ1-3; D is ambiguous. This CDR3 comprises 13 residues. Germline V gene sequence: CDR1 SGDLS, CDR2 YYNGEE. V was cut by 1 base and J by 4 bases, with 6 bases left in between. The CDR3 bases are TGTGCCAGCAGCGTAACAGTGGGAAACACCATATATTTT. Its protein product is CASSVTVGNTIYF.

The chain carries TRBV7-3 and TRBJ1-2; D possibly corresponds to TRBD1 (6 bases). Trimming cost V 5 bases and J 5 bases, with 18 bases left between them. Per the germline V gene, CDR1 is SGHTA and CDR2 is FQGTGA. The CDR3 spans 15 residues. This CDR3 is CASSEGDGGAYGYTF. CDR3 in DNA: TGTGCCAGCAGCGAGGGGGACGGAGGGGCATATGGCTACACCTTC.

The V and J genes are TRBV3-1 and TRBJ1-6; D is unclear. Germline CDR1 reads LGHDT; CDR2 reads YNNKEL (reference sequence). V was pared by 1 base and J by 5 bases, with 6 bases between. CDR3 length: 14 residues. CDR3 sequence: CASSQVQNNSPLHF. The CDR3 region has the DNA TGTGCCAGCAGCCAAGTACAGAATAATTCACCCCTCCACTTT.

This clonotype turned up a few times. V is TRBV6-1 and J is TRBJ2-7, with D tentatively TRBD1 (5 bases). This CDR3 contains 18 residues. Germline V gene data show CDR1 as MNHNS and CDR2 as SASEGT. V was shortened by 1 base and J by 6 bases, with 25 bases between the two germline ends. DNA for the CDR3: TGTGCCAGCAGTGAAGAGGGTGGGGCAGGGTTGGGTCCATTCGAGCAGTACTTC. The encoded protein is CASSEEGGAGLGPFEQYF.

The table lists this clonotype with many counts. The chain recombines TRBV6-2 or TRBV6-3 with TRBJ1-1; D gene ambiguous. The germline V gene encodes CDR1 MNHEY and CDR2 SVGEGT. Trimming removed 0 bases from V and 3 bases from J, with 11 bases in between. This CDR3 region has 15 residues. The CDR3 coding sequence is TGTGCCAGCAGTTACTCGATTACCGTTCACACTGAAGCTTTCTTT. It encodes CASSYSITVHTEAFF.

This clonotype was detected ten times or more. The chain is built from TRBV12-3 or TRBV12-4 and TRBJ2-1; D remains ambiguous. The CDR3 consists of 16 residues. V shed 6 bases and J shed 5 bases, with 20 bases lying between them. The DNA of the CDR3 is TGTGCCAGCAGGAGCCGCCGGACCGTTCTGCACAATGAGCAGTTCTTC. Protein product: CASRSRRTVLHNEQFF.

This chain links TRBV7-9 with TRBJ2-7, with a tentative D call TRBD2 (7 bases). Germline CDR1 is SEHNR and CDR2 is FQNEAQ (reference sequence). The ends were cut back, 3 bases at V and 5 bases at J, with 17 bases in the middle. The CDR3 consists of 15 residues. The CDR3 DNA reads TGTGCCAGCAGCTTGAGGGGGGGTAACCGGAACGAGCAGTACTTC. Translated, it gives CASSLRGGNRNEQYF.